These 20 T cell receptor beta chains came from one sample sequenced in a study of cytomegalovirus exposure and HLA in healthy donors. Use of 60 Vbeta and 13 Jbeta primers characterized the PCR. The table came from immunoSEQ multiplex PCR; TCRdb's copy has only in-frame clones and leaves some out. The data hold about 130,000 clones, with 75% observed a single time. Sequencing was carried out using PBMCs. These TCRs come from a man in his thirties or forties in good health and CMV-seronegative.

The chain carries TRBV29-1 and TRBJ2-3; 8 nucleotides line up with TRBD1. J was trimmed by 0 bases and V by 0 bases; bases with no gene match: 11. Germline V gene data show CDR1 as SQVTM and CDR2 as ANQGSEA. This CDR3 is 18 amino acids long. The CDR3 is CSVEDGDRGTGSTDTQYF. The CDR3 nucleotides read TGCAGCGTTGAAGATGGAGATCGTGGGACAGGAAGCACAGATACGCAGTATTTT.

V is TRBV30 and J is TRBJ1-6; 7 nucleotides match TRBD1. Germline V gene lookup returns CDR1 GTSNPN and CDR2 SVGIG (reference sequence). The junction had 10 bases not matched to a gene; V was cut back by 1 base and J by 4 bases. This CDR3 comprises 17 residues. CDR3 sequence (DNA): TGTGCCTGGAGTGCCAAACTTCGACAGGGATATAATTCACCCCTCCACTTT. Translating gives CAWSAKLRQGYNSPLHF.

In DNA, the CDR3 is TGTGCCAGTAGTATGAAACGAACTAGCGTCTACAATGAGCAGTTCTTC. It specifies CASSMKRTSVYNEQFF. The chain uses TRBV19 and TRBJ2-1, with 7 bases identical to TRBD2. Germline V gene lookup returns CDR1 LNHDA and CDR2 SQIVND (reference sequence). V lost 3 bases, J lost 3 bases, and 8 bases stayed unmatched. This CDR3 has 16 residues. Based on the CDR3 plus reference TRBV19 and TRBJ2-1, the full variable domain is DGGITQSPKYLFRKEGQNVTLSCEQNLNHDAMYWYRQDPGQGLRLIYYSQIVNDFQKGDIAEGYSVSREKKESFPLTVTSAQKNPTAFYLCASSMKRTSVYNEQFFGPGTRLTVL.

This chain connects TRBV5-8 to TRBJ2-7; D not resolved. Germline lookup yields CDR1 SGHTS and CDR2 YDEGEE. Trimming cost V 4 bases and J 6 bases, with 17 bases left between them. The CDR3 runs to 14 residues. The CDR3 coding sequence is TGTGCCAGCAGCCCCCCGCGCCTCCCTCCCGAGCAGTACTTC. Amino acids: CASSPPRLPPEQYF.

CDR3 sequence: CAWSVLKLAGGFEQFF. In nucleotides, the CDR3 is TGTGCCTGGAGTGTACTGAAGTTAGCGGGGGGGTTTGAGCAGTTCTTC. The V call is TRBV30, the J call TRBJ2-1; TRBD2 matches at 11 bases. After removal of 0 bases from V and 9 bases from J, the junction contained 10 bases not matched to a gene. Germline CDR1 GTSNPN, CDR2 SVGIG (reference sequence). CDR3 length equals 16 residues.

This chain links TRBV11-2 with TRBJ1-4; 8 nucleotides match TRBD1. The CDR3 extends over 14 amino acids. V was clipped by 5 bases and J by 3 bases; unmatched bases: 2. Germline V gene sequence: CDR1 SGHAT, CDR2 FQNNGV. The CDR3 sequence is CASSQGAANEKLFF. The CDR3 region has the DNA TGTGCCAGCAGCCAGGGGGCTGCTAATGAAAAACTGTTTTTT. The full variable domain, in which reference TRBV11-2 and TRBJ1-4 provide the parts outside the CDR3, is EAGVAQSPRYKIIEKRQSVAFWCNPISGHATLYWYQQILGQGPKLLIQFQNNGVVDDSQLPKDRFSAERLKGVDSTLKIQPAKLEDSAVYLCASSQGAANEKLFFGSGTQLSVL.

This clone has a handful of counts. The V call is TRBV6-5, the J call TRBJ1-4; TRBD1 is a possible D gene (5 bases). V lost 2 bases and J lost 8, with 15 bases in between. The CDR3 is 15 amino acids. Germline lookup yields CDR1 MNHEY and CDR2 SVGAGI. The CDR3 loop is CASSYVPWGGEKLFF. CDR3 DNA sequence: TGTGCCAGCAGTTACGTTCCGTGGGGGGGGGAAAAACTGTTTTTT.

This clone has just one count. In DNA form, the CDR3 reads TGTGCCTGGAGTGCCTTTACACCTAGCACAGATACGCAGTATTTT. Its translation: CAWSAFTPSTDTQYF. The rearrangement links TRBV30 to TRBJ2-3; D gene uncertain. The germline V gene has CDR1 GTSNPN and CDR2 SVGIG (reference sequence). The ends were cut back, 1 base at V and 0 bases at J, with 11 bases in the middle. The CDR3 length is 15 residues.

The rearrangement links TRBV6-1 to TRBJ1-5; D ambiguous. Trimming pared 4 bases from V and 9 bases from J, leaving 25 bases between. The CDR3 has 17 amino acids. Germline CDR1 reads MNHNS; CDR2 reads SASEGT. CDR3: CASSGDGRTEIFTPQHF. The CDR3 region has the DNA TGTGCCAGCAGTGGAGATGGCAGGACTGAAATTTTTACGCCCCAGCATTTT.

The chain employs TRBV5-8 and TRBJ2-5; 9 positions match TRBD1. The CDR3 has 15 residues. The trim removed 3 bases at V and 4 bases at J, leaving 7 bases unmatched. Per germline, CDR1 SGHTS and CDR2 YDEGEE. Here the CDR3 DNA reads TGTGCCAGCAGCTGGGGGGGACAGGGTGGAGAGACCCAGTACTTC. Amino acids: CASSWGGQGGETQYF.

The chain links TRBV28 to TRBJ1-5; no definite D call. The germline V gene has CDR1 MDHEN and CDR2 SYDVKM. V lost 1 base and J 4 bases, leaving 8 bases between the germline ends. The CDR3 totals 14 residues. The CDR3 spells CASSLLGGNQPQHF. The DNA of the CDR3 is TGTGCCAGCAGTTTATTGGGAGGGAATCAGCCCCAGCATTTT.

This clone was seen once. CDR3 region: CASSSPDQGYEQYF. CDR3 coding DNA: TGTGCCAGCAGCTCCCCCGACCAGGGCTACGAGCAGTACTTC. The chain couples TRBV7-3 to TRBJ2-7, with a tentative D call TRBD1 (5 bases). Germline V gene sequence: CDR1 SGHTA, CDR2 FQGTGA. This CDR3 has 14 amino acids. V was shortened by 4 bases and J by 3 bases, with 13 bases between the two germline ends.

V gene TRBV5-1 combines with J gene TRBJ2-7, with 8 bases lining up with TRBD1. V gave up 4 bases and J gave up 2 bases; unmatched junction bases: 5. This CDR3 comprises 14 residues. Per the germline V gene, CDR1 is SGHRS and CDR2 is YFSETQ. Here the CDR3 reads CASSLRTGPYEQYF. In DNA, the CDR3 is TGCGCCAGCAGCCTGAGGACAGGGCCCTACGAGCAGTACTTC.

The chain recombines TRBV19 with TRBJ1-1; 7 bases match TRBD1. Germline CDR1 reads LNHDA; CDR2 reads SQIVND (reference sequence). CDR3 length: 13 amino acids. V shed 8 bases and J 1 base; nucleotides not matched to a gene: 4. CDR3 in DNA: TGTGCCAGTGTTCGGGACAGGAACACTGAAGCTTTCTTT. It translates to CASVRDRNTEAFF.

The chain carries TRBV15 and TRBJ1-6, with D tentatively TRBD1 (5 bases). Germline CDR1 and CDR2: LNHNV and YYDKDF (reference sequence). The CDR3 has 13 amino acids. The ends were cut back, 8 bases at V and 13 bases at J, with 18 bases in the middle. CDR3 region: CATQTEAHRPLHF. The CDR3 nucleotides are TGTGCCACCCAGACAGAGGCCCACCGTCCCCTCCACTTT.

This chain links TRBV5-1 with TRBJ1-4; D might be TRBD1 (5 bases). Deletions cut 0 bases from V and 8 bases from J, with 20 bases between. The CDR3 runs 17 residues. Germline CDR1 SGHRS, CDR2 YFSETQ. CDR3 sequence reads: CASSLGIAWGESEKLFF. In nucleotides, the CDR3 is TGCGCCAGCAGCTTGGGAATTGCCTGGGGGGAAAGCGAAAAACTGTTTTTT. Full variable domain (outside the CDR3, taken from reference TRBV5-1 and TRBJ1-4): KAGVTQTPRYLIKTRGQQVTLSCSPISGHRSVSWYQQTPGQGLQFLFEYFSETQRNKGNFPGRFSGRQFSNSRSEMNVSTLELGDSALYLCASSLGIAWGESEKLFFGSGTQLSVL.

This clone was found a few times. The chain links TRBV7-9 to TRBJ1-2; 8 bases are a match to TRBD1. CDR1 SEHNR and CDR2 FQNEAQ come from the germline V gene (reference sequence). The CDR3 contains 13 residues. After removal of 5 bases from V and 4 bases from J, the junction contained 3 bases not matched to a gene. CDR3 in amino acids: CASSPGQVYGYTF. The CDR3 DNA reads as TGTGCCAGCAGCCCGGGACAGGTCTATGGCTACACCTTC. The whole variable domain, filled in from reference TRBV7-9 and TRBJ1-2, reads DTGVSQNPRHKITKRGQNVTFRCDPISEHNRLYWYRQTLGQGPEFLTYFQNEAQLEKSRLLSDRFSAERPKGSFSTLEIQRTEQGDSAMYLCASSPGQVYGYTFGSGTRLTVV.

This clone appeared a few times. The chain uses TRBV4-2 and TRBJ2-7; TRBD1 matches 7 bases. Germline V gene lookup returns CDR1 LGHNA and CDR2 YNFKEQ. V was pared by 0 bases and J by 0 bases, with 2 bases of the junction left unmatched. This CDR3 comprises 15 residues. CDR3 DNA sequence: TGTGCCAGCAGCCAAGAGGGACAGAGCTCCTACGAGCAGTACTTC. It is translated as CASSQEGQSSYEQYF.

V gene TRBV7-9 combines with J gene TRBJ1-1; 8 bases align to TRBD1. The CDR3 length is 14 residues. V dropped 3 bases and J dropped 6; count of bases not matched to a gene: 6. Germline CDR1 reads SEHNR; CDR2 reads FQNEAQ (reference sequence). The CDR3 is CASSLTGEVPEAFF. Written as DNA, the CDR3 is TGTGCCAGCAGCTTGACAGGGGAAGTTCCTGAAGCTTTCTTT.

The chain uses TRBV29-1 and TRBJ1-1; a possible D gene is TRBD1 (5 bases). The CDR3 contains 13 residues. Germline CDR1 SQVTM, CDR2 ANQGSEA. Trimming shortened V by 3 bases and J by 4 bases, and 12 bases separated the two germline ends. Written as DNA, the CDR3 is TGCAGCGTTGACAAGGGGCAGGGCACTGAAGCTTTCTTT. This translates into CSVDKGQGTEAFF.